This T cell receptor (beta chain) stems from a study of human T cells and chemical hapten exposure. Study-level information: DPC at 2% was the sensitizing agent, placed on around 2 cm by around 2 cm of upper inner arm skin. Diphenylcyclopropenone, dosed weekly to the scalp, was given to patients throughout the approximately 24-week study.

This clonotype was seen ten or more times. A single record per CDR3 protein comes from TCRdb applying MiXCR to the RACE reads. This repertoire shows over 50,000 distinct CDR3 sequences, more than 9% found once; its top ten account for 9.5% to 10%. Trimming removed 7 bases from V and 3 bases from J; junction bases left unmatched: 6. The CDR3 runs to 14 residues. Germline assignment: CDR1 SQVTM and CDR2 ANQGSEA. As to time point: pre-sensitization, week 0. As to treatment: therapeutic diphenylcyclopropenone sensitization with weekly scalp DPC. From whole blood left unfractionated, total RNA was extracted. Blood collection took place prior to placing each patch test.

This specimen was whole blood, taken in connection with sensitization to the hapten diphenylcyclopropenone (DPC). The V and J genes are TRBV29-1 and TRBJ1-5; 10 bases match TRBD1. This clonotype was obtained from a woman aged 25-40 years with alopecia areata. Some clones in this sample may be carry-over from other donors' samples. The CDR3 spells CSAGTGVNNQPQHF. CDR3 nucleotide sequence: TGCAGCGCAGGGACAGGGGTAAACAATCAGCCCCAGCATTTT.